The T cell receptor beta chain described here comes from a study of spatial heterogeneity in lung cancer. Indicated time point: sample taken at primary tumor resection. Donation came from over 60 patients with untreated early-stage non-small cell lung cancer. The study sequenced unsorted whole RNA from tumor, nontumor lung or frozen PBMC. Notes on the study in general: Tumor mutation counts were tracked by expanded intratumoral alpha and beta TCR counts.

On each TCR cDNA molecule, a unique molecular identifier was present. One entry per CDR3 protein results from TCRdb running MiXCR on the 5' RACE reads. The top ten hold roughly 8% of the sample, which has fewer than 3,500 distinct CDR3 sequences, approximately 10% seen once. There are many counts of this clonotype. Its antigen remains unknown. Material: lung tumor tissue, obtained at surgery. The origin of this receptor is a female donor with early-stage non-small cell lung cancer.

CDR3 sequence (DNA): TGTGCCAGCAGTCGAGAGTCTGCAGGCCCCGAGACCCAGTACTTC. Encoded protein: CASSRESAGPETQYF. This chain uses TRBV7-2 with TRBJ2-5; D call uncertain. In germline, CDR1 is SGHTA, CDR2 FQGNSA. V dropped 6 bases and J dropped 5 bases, with 19 bases sitting between them. The CDR3 is 15 residues long.